A selection of T cell receptor beta chains follows, all from one sample in a study of CD8 T cells in Susac syndrome. MiXCR, run by TCRdb on the immunoSEQ multiplex PCR reads, gives a single entry per CDR3 protein. The data contain some 100,000 distinct CDR3 sequences, 90% to 95% of them singletons. Sequenced input: CD4+ T cells from PBMCs. All receptors derive from a human donor with multiple sclerosis. Each CDR3 is given with its conserved first and last residue. Each record gives: V gene, clone size, J gene, D gene, CDR3 DNA, CDR3 protein. D genes are given only for firm matches. For some rows the clone size is stated as once, few or many, or as a class when expanded; others skip it.

V gene: TRBV6-1; clone size: NA; J gene: TRBJ1-5; D gene: NA; CDR3 DNA: TGTGCCAGCAGTGAACCCTGGGGCAATCAGCCCCAGCATTTT; CDR3 protein: CASSEPWGNQPQHF
V gene: TRBV7-2; clone size: once; J gene: TRBJ1-2; D gene: NA; CDR3 DNA: TGTGCCAGCACCTTATACCCCCGGATCACTAACTATGGCTACACCTTC; CDR3 protein: CASTLYPRITNYGYTF
V gene: TRBV30; clone size: NA; J gene: TRBJ2-5; D gene: TRBD2; CDR3 DNA: TGTGCCTGGGGCCCGGGGGGTAGGAAGACCCAGTACTTC; CDR3 protein: CAWGPGGRKTQYF
V gene: TRBV10-3; clone size: NA; J gene: TRBJ2-5; D gene: TRBD1; CDR3 DNA: TGTGCCATCAGTGAGTCGGACAGGGGGGCCAGAGGGGAGACCCAGTACTTC; CDR3 protein: CAISESDRGARGETQYF
V gene: TRBV5-4; clone size: NA; J gene: TRBJ2-7; D gene: NA; CDR3 DNA: TGTGCCAGCAGCTTGGGAGGGCCAAGCTCCTACGAGCAGTACTTC; CDR3 protein: CASSLGGPSSYEQYF
V gene: TRBV10-1; clone size: NA; J gene: TRBJ2-6; D gene: NA; CDR3 DNA: TGCGCCAGCAGTGATGTGGGGCCCGGGGCCAACGTCCTGACTTTC; CDR3 protein: CASSDVGPGANVLTF
V gene: TRBV27; clone size: NA; J gene: TRBJ2-7; D gene: TRBD2; CDR3 DNA: TGTGCCAGCAGGAGCGGGGGGGCCCTCTACGAGCAGTACTTC; CDR3 protein: CASRSGGALYEQYF
V gene: TRBV5-6; clone size: NA; J gene: TRBJ2-5; D gene: NA; CDR3 DNA: TGTGCCAGCAGCTTGTACGCAGGGGGGTACCAAGAGACCCAGTACTTC; CDR3 protein: CASSLYAGGYQETQYF
V gene: TRBV20-1; clone size: NA; J gene: TRBJ2-2; D gene: NA; CDR3 DNA: TGCAGTGCTAGTGATGCCAGCAACACCGGGGAGCTGTTTTTT; CDR3 protein: CSASDASNTGELFF
V gene: TRBV5-1; clone size: NA; J gene: TRBJ1-6; D gene: TRBD1; CDR3 DNA: TGCGCCAGCAGGGGGGACAGCTCTAATTCACCCCTCCACTTT; CDR3 protein: CASRGDSSNSPLHF
V gene: TRBV15; clone size: NA; J gene: TRBJ1-5; D gene: TRBD1; CDR3 DNA: TGTGCCACCAGCGCTGAACCGGACAGGCATAGCAATCAGCCCCAGCATTTT; CDR3 protein: CATSAEPDRHSNQPQHF
V gene: TRBV5-4; clone size: NA; J gene: TRBJ2-5; D gene: NA; CDR3 DNA: TGTGCCAGCCGATTACGAGGGGTGGAAGAGACCCAGTACTTC; CDR3 protein: CASRLRGVEETQYF
V gene: TRBV19; clone size: NA; J gene: TRBJ1-3; D gene: NA; CDR3 DNA: TGTGCCAGTAAGGTATCTGGAAACACCATATATTTT; CDR3 protein: CASKVSGNTIYF
V gene: TRBV6-1; clone size: NA; J gene: TRBJ2-2; D gene: NA; CDR3 DNA: TGTGCCAGCAGTGAAAATGGGCCCGCGAACACCGGGGAGCTGTTTTTT; CDR3 protein: CASSENGPANTGELFF
V gene: TRBV28; clone size: few; J gene: TRBJ2-5; D gene: TRBD1; CDR3 DNA: TGTGCCAGCAGTTCGGGACAGGGACAAGAGACCCAGTACTTC; CDR3 protein: CASSSGQGQETQYF
V gene: TRBV12-5; clone size: NA; J gene: TRBJ1-6; D gene: TRBD1; CDR3 DNA: TGTGCTAGTGGTTTGCCACGGACAGGGCATTCACCCCTCCACTTT; CDR3 protein: CASGLPRTGHSPLHF
V gene: TRBV7-9; clone size: NA; J gene: TRBJ2-7; D gene: NA; CDR3 DNA: TGTGCCAGCAGCTTAGCAGGGAATTCCCTTCCCTACGAGCAGTACTTC; CDR3 protein: CASSLAGNSLPYEQYF
V gene: TRBV7-2; clone size: NA; J gene: TRBJ1-4; D gene: NA; CDR3 DNA: TGTGCCAGCAGCCTCGGAGACAGCAACAATGAAAAACTGTTTTTT; CDR3 protein: CASSLGDSNNEKLFF
V gene: TRBV6-1; clone size: NA; J gene: TRBJ1-2; D gene: NA; CDR3 DNA: TGTGCCAGCAGTACCGACTGGGACGGCGGCTACACCTTC; CDR3 protein: CASSTDWDGGYTF
V gene: TRBV7-9; clone size: NA; J gene: TRBJ1-6; D gene: NA; CDR3 DNA: TGTGCCAGCAGCTTAGGGGGGGGGACCTCTTCACCCCTCCACTTT; CDR3 protein: CASSLGGGTSSPLHF
V gene: TRBV3-1; clone size: NA; J gene: TRBJ1-2; D gene: TRBD1; CDR3 DNA: TGTGCCAGCAGCCACGACAGGGGTGCTGGCTACACCTTC; CDR3 protein: CASSHDRGAGYTF
V gene: TRBV12-3/TRBV12-4; clone size: NA; J gene: TRBJ2-6; D gene: NA; CDR3 DNA: TGTGCCAGCAGTTTATGGCTCTCTGGGGCCAACGTCCTGACTTTC; CDR3 protein: CASSLWLSGANVLTF
V gene: TRBV29-1; clone size: NA; J gene: TRBJ2-3; D gene: TRBD2; CDR3 DNA: TGCAGCGCAACGTCAGCGGGGGCCAGCACAGATACGCAGTATTTT; CDR3 protein: CSATSAGASTDTQYF
V gene: TRBV2; clone size: once; J gene: TRBJ1-5; D gene: NA; CDR3 DNA: TGTGCCAGCAGGGACCTTGACAGGAGAGGAGTTCAGCCCCAGCATTTT; CDR3 protein: CASRDLDRRGVQPQHF
V gene: TRBV11-2; clone size: NA; J gene: TRBJ2-2; D gene: NA; CDR3 DNA: TGTGCCAGCAGCTTAGTCTCAGGGTCCGGGGAGCTGTTTTTT; CDR3 protein: CASSLVSGSGELFF
V gene: TRBV12-3/TRBV12-4; clone size: NA; J gene: TRBJ2-7; D gene: TRBD1; CDR3 DNA: TGTGCCAGCAGAGGACAGGAAACCTACGAGCAGTACTTC; CDR3 protein: CASRGQETYEQYF
V gene: TRBV11-2; clone size: NA; J gene: TRBJ2-1; D gene: NA; CDR3 DNA: TGTGCCAGCAGCTTATTTCGAGGCTATGAGCAGTTCTTC; CDR3 protein: CASSLFRGYEQFF
V gene: TRBV7-3; clone size: once; J gene: TRBJ2-5; D gene: NA; CDR3 DNA: TGTGCCAGCAGCTCCGGGCCGGGGCCCGGGGAGACCCAGTACTTC; CDR3 protein: CASSSGPGPGETQYF
V gene: TRBV7-2; clone size: NA; J gene: TRBJ1-2; D gene: NA; CDR3 DNA: TGTGCCAGCAGCTCTTCACAAGACAGGCCTCAGGGCACCTTC; CDR3 protein: CASSSSQDRPQGTF
V gene: TRBV30; clone size: once; J gene: TRBJ2-3; D gene: TRBD1; CDR3 DNA: TGTGCCTGGAGTGCGGGGACAGGGCCAGATACGCAGTATTTT; CDR3 protein: CAWSAGTGPDTQYF
V gene: TRBV5-4; clone size: NA; J gene: TRBJ2-1; D gene: TRBD2; CDR3 DNA: TGTGCCAGCAGCTTGGAACTGCGGGGGGGCAATGAGCAGTTCTTC; CDR3 protein: CASSLELRGGNEQFF
V gene: TRBV2; clone size: NA; J gene: TRBJ2-5; D gene: NA; CDR3 DNA: TGTGCCAGCAAGGAAGGACAGATCCAAGAGACCCAGTACTTC; CDR3 protein: CASKEGQIQETQYF
V gene: TRBV29-1; clone size: NA; J gene: TRBJ2-3; D gene: NA; CDR3 DNA: TGCAGCATTCCGGTGGGGGGCGCGCGAAGAGATACGCAGTATTTT; CDR3 protein: CSIPVGGARRDTQYF
V gene: TRBV3-1; clone size: NA; J gene: TRBJ1-5; D gene: TRBD1; CDR3 DNA: TGTGCCAGCAGCCCAGGACAGGGTGCTCAGCCCCAGCATTTT; CDR3 protein: CASSPGQGAQPQHF
V gene: TRBV5-4; clone size: NA; J gene: TRBJ1-1; D gene: NA; CDR3 DNA: TGTGCCAGCAGCATCCGGGCGAAGGGGAACACTGAAGCTTTCTTT; CDR3 protein: CASSIRAKGNTEAFF